The text below deals with one T cell receptor (beta chain). Its antigen is unknown. The sample holds no much larger clone one base away, and base qualities are not on file. The data derive from a study of CD8+ T cells in alopecia areata (dated by TCRdb to the late 2010s). Background for the entire study: Treated patients were enrolled in an open-label pilot trial of oral tofacitinib at 5 to 10 mg twice daily for moderate-to-severe alopecia areata. Patients stayed on tofacitinib for 6 to 18 months and then had 6 months of follow-up off drug so that delayed response and recurrence could be assessed. The study used high-throughput TCRbeta sequencing to examine T cell clonal expansion in alopecia areata, in both the C3H/HeJ mouse model and human patients. Scalp tissue and sorted CD4+ and CD8+ peripheral blood T cells from patchy and totalis/universalis alopecia areata patients and from healthy controls were covered by human TCRbeta sequencing. Tofacitinib-treated patients had biopsies at baseline and at 4 and 24 weeks of treatment, with a later scalp biopsy in several patients. Clonality in the scalp was compared among normal scalp (n=4), patchy alopecia areata scalp (n=8), and alopecia totalis/universalis scalp (n=8). RNA was obtained with the PAXgene miRNA kit for fixed scalp, the miRNeasy kit for PBMCs, and the RNeasy kit for mouse skin. TCRbeta CDR3 regions were amplified by immunoSEQ multiplex PCR using 35 Vbeta forward and 13 Jbeta reverse primers.

Findings and caveats that apply to the study as a whole: Compared with normal scalp, lesional scalp, particularly in alopecia totalis/universalis, had higher clonality and more expanded CD8+ clones, which suggests antigenic drive. Shared TCR sequences between patients were less evident than in mice, which may be partly attributable to HLA diversity in the patient population. Resident alphabeta T cells in normal human skin are also sequenced, complicating scalp TCR repertoire analysis, unlike mouse skin dominated by gammadelta T cells.

According to the study, the label for this sample's time point signals: baseline before oral tofacitinib. From alopecia areata patients, peripheral blood was collected along with lesional scalp punch biopsies. PBMCs were isolated by density centrifugation and stained for CD3, CD4 and CD8, and CD4+ and CD8+ T cells were sorted on a FACSAria. The library came from the immunoSEQ multiplex PCR assay. RNA was extracted from all samples and reverse transcribed into cDNA, which served as template for TCR sequencing. SuperScript III was used for first-strand cDNA synthesis, primed with a 2:1 mix of oligo-dT and random hexamers. Amplification bias was assessed with a synthetic immune receptor repertoire, and residual bias was removed computationally. The study's own analysis went as follows. Raw reads were preprocessed for error removal, and CDR3 was defined according to IMGT conventions as running from the conserved cysteine to phenylalanine. Clonality was computed by normalizing Shannon entropy by log2 of the number of productive unique TCRs and subtracting the result from 1. Scalp TCRbeta sequences were cross-referenced with sorted blood CD4 and CD8 repertoires so that the CD4 or CD8 identity of scalp clones could be inferred. Entries here come from immuneACCESS through TCRdb and include only in-frame sequences with V and J called. Some clones fail to appear in such tables; in the studies checked, an unresolved V gene covers under half of the shortfall, and the cause of the remainder is unknown. The DNA gave D and trimming, while V, J and clone size come from that table. The sample table lists 150,000 to 200,000 clones, roughly 65% of them with a count of one. Roughly 1.7% of the sample is in the top ten clones.

From the germline V gene (reference sequence), CDR1 is MNHNY and CDR2 is SVGAGI. V trim: 6 bases; J trim: 5 bases; unmatched bases: 10. The CDR3 contains 15 residues, cysteine and phenylalanine counted. The read is trimmed to its CDR3 DNA, 45 bases read in frame from base 1. The V and J genes are TRBV6-6 and TRBJ1-2; TRBD1 aligns with 9 central bases. This specimen consisted of CD4+ T cells sorted from blood, obtained at week 0. The sequence was collected from a human donor with alopecia areata. The CDR3 is CASRPRDREPYGYTF. The nucleotide sequence is TGTGCCAGCAGGCCCCGGGACAGGGAACCATATGGCTACACCTTC.